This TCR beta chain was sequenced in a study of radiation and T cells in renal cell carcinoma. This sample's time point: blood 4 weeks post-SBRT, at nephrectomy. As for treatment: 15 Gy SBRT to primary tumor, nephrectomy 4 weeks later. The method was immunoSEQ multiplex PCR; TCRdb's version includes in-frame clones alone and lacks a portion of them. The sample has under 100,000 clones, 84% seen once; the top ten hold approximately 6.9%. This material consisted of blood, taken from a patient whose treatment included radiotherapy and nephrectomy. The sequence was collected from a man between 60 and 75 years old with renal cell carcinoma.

The CDR3 spells CAARPGGGVGELFF. The CDR3 bases are TGTGCCGCCCGCCCGGGGGGAGGTGTCGGGGAGCTGTTTTTT. The J gene is TRBJ2-2, the V gene TRBV19; 7 nucleotides line up with TRBD2. Looked up from germline, CDR1 is LNHDA and CDR2 is SQIVND (reference sequence). This CDR3 has 14 amino acids. V trimming: 11 bases; J trimming: 7 bases; junction bases outside the gene matches: 13. Looking up the rest from reference TRBV19 and TRBJ2-2 gives the full variable domain: DGGITQSPKYLFRKEGQNVTLSCEQNLNHDAMYWYRQDPGQGLRLIYYSQIVNDFQKGDIAEGYSVSREKKESFPLTVTSAQKNPTAFYLCAARPGGGVGELFFGEGSRLTVL.